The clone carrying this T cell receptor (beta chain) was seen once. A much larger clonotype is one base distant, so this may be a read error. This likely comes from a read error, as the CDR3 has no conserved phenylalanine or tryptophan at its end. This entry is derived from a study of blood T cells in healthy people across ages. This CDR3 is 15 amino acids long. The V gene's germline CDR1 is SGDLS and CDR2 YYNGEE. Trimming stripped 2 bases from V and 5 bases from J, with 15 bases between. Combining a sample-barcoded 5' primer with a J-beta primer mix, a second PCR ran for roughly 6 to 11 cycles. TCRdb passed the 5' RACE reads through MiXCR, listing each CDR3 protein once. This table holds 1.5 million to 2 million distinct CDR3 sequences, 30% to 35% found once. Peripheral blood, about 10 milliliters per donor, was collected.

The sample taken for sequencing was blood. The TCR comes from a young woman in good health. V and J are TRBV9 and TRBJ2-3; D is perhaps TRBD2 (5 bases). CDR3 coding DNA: TGTGCCAGCAGCGTCGCCGGCCCGGCGGGAGATACGCAGTATTGT. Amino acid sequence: CASSVAGPAGDTQYC.